Included here is one T cell receptor beta chain sequence, with context. Its antigen is as yet unknown. The germline CDR1 and CDR2 sequences are SGHVS and FQNEAQ. The CDR3 contains 15 residues. The V gene end was trimmed by 5 bases and the J gene end by 9 bases; junction bases not matched to a gene: 10. This entry is derived from a study of OX40 agonist ivuxolimab in advanced cancers. About the research overall: The treatment was a fully human IgG2 OX40 agonist, ivuxolimab. Partial responses were observed in three patients, of whom one had hepatocellular carcinoma and two had cutaneous melanoma.

Libraries were prepared by immunoSEQ multiplex PCR; TCRdb keeps only in-frame clonotypes and omits some of them. The repertoire holds 61,000 or so clones, with 86% as singletons. Exclusion of a patient followed from autoimmune disease history or systemic immunosuppression. Study findings and constraints: Expanded peripheral T cell antigen specificity was not determined.

The V call is TRBV7-8, the J call TRBJ1-6; 7 bases agree with TRBD1. This receptor was identified in an adult with an advanced solid tumor such as melanoma, head and neck, liver or kidney cancer. Sequencing was performed on CD4+ or CD8+ T cells sorted from blood, taken in a trial of the OX40 agonist ivuxolimab. CDR3 sequence: CASSPPGQHLSPLHF. The CDR3, as DNA: TGTGCCAGCAGCCCGCCGGGACAGCATCTTTCACCCCTCCACTTT.